This T cell receptor (beta chain) came from a study of somatic mutations in cytotoxic T cells in rheumatoid arthritis. Trimming removed 4 bases at V and 1 base at J, with 11 bases between. This CDR3 comprises 14 residues. Germline assignment: CDR1 SGHRS and CDR2 YFSETQ. General observations from the study: CD8+ T-cell clonality did not differ significantly between rheumatoid arthritis patients and age-matched healthy controls.

TCRdb's copy holds only in-frame clones and misses some; the assay was immunoSEQ multiplex PCR. The data hold 20,000 to 25,000 clones, with about four fifths observed a single time. Points on this clone: Antigen: not known.

This receptor was taken from an adult with rheumatoid arthritis. The rearrangement links TRBV5-1 to TRBJ1-1, with D unresolved. Input material: CD8+ T cells sorted from blood. The CDR3 is CASSEGGRNTEAFF. In DNA, the CDR3 is TGCGCCAGCAGCGAGGGAGGGAGGAACACTGAAGCTTTCTTT. Full variable domain (missing parts from reference TRBV5-1 and TRBJ1-1): KAGVTQTPRYLIKTRGQQVTLSCSPISGHRSVSWYQQTPGQGLQFLFEYFSETQRNKGNFPGRFSGRQFSNSRSEMNVSTLELGDSALYLCASSEGGRNTEAFFGQGTRLTVV.